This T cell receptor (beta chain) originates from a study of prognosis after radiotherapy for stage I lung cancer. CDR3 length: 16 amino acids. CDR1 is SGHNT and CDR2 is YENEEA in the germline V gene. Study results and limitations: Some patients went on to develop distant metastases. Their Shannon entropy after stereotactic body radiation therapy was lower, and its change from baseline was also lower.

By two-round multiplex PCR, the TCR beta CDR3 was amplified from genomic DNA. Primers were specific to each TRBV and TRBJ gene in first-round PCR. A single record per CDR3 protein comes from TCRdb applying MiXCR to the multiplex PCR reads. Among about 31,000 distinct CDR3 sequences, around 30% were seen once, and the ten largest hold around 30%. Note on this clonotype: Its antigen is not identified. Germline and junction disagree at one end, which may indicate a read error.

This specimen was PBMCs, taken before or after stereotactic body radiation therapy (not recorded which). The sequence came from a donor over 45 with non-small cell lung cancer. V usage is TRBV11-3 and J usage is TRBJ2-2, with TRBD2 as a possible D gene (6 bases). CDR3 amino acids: CASSLVVGSESGELFF. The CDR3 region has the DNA TGTGCCAGCAGCTTAGTTGTCGGGAGTGAGTCCGGGGAGTTGTTTTTT.